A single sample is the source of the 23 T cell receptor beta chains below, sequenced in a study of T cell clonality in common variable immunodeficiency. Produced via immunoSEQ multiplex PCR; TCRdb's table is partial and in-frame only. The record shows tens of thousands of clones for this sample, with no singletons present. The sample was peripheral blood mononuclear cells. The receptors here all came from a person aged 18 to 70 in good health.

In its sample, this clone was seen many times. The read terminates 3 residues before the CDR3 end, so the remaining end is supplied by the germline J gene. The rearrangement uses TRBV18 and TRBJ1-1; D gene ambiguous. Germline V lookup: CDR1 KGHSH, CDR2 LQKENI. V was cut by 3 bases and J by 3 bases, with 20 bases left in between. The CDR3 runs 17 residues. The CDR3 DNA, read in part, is TGTGCCAGCTCACCTGGAGGGCGCCGGTCGAGGGACACTGAA. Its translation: CASSPGGRRSRDTE. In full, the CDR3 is CASSPGGRRSRDTEAFF.

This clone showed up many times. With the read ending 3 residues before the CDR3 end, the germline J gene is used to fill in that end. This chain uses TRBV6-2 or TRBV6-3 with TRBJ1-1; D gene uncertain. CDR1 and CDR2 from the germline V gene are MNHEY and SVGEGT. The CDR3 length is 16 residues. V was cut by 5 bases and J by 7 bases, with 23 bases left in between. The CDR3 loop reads CASSKTGISMSGEAFF. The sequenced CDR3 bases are TGTGCCAGCAGTAAGACGGGGATTTCGATGTCCGGTGAA.

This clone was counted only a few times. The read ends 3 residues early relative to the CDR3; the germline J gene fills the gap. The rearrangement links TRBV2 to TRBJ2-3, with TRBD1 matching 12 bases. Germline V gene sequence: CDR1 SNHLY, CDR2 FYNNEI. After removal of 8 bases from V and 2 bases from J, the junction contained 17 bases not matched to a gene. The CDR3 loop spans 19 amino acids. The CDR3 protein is CASFFFGTGGRRDTDTQYF. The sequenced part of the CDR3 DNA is TGTGCCAGCTTTTTCTTTGGGACAGGGGGCCGTCGTGACACAGATACG. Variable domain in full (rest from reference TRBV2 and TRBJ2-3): EPEVTQTPSHQVTQMGQEVILRCVPISNHLYFYWYRQILGQKVEFLVSFYNNEISEKSEIFDDQFSVERPDGSNFTLKIRSTKLEDSAMYFCASFFFGTGGRRDTDTQYFGPGTRLTVL.

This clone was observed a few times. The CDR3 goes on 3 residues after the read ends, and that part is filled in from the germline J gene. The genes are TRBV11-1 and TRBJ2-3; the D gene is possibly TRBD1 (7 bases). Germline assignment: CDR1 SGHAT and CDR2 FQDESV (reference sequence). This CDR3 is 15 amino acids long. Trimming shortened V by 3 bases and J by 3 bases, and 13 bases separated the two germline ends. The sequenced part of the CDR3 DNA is TGTGCCAGCAGCTTGGAGGGGGCAAAGACAGATACG. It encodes CASSLEGAKTDT. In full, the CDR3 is CASSLEGAKTDTQYF.

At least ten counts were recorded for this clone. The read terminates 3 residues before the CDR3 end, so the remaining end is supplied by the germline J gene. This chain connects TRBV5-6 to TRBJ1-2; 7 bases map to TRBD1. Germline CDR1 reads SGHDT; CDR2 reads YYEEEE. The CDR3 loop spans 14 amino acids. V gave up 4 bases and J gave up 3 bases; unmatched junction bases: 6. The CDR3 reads CASSTAGGYYGYTF. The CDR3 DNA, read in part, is TGTGCCAGCAGCACTGCAGGGGGTTACTATGGC.

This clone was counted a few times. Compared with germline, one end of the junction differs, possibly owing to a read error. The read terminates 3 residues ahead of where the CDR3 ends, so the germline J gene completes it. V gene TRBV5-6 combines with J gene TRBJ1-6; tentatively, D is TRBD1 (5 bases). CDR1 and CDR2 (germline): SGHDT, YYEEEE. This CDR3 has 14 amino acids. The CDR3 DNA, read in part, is TGCGCCAGCAGTCTTCTGGGGGGAAAATCACCC. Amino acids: CASSLLGGKSP. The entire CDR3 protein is CASSLLGGKSPLHF.

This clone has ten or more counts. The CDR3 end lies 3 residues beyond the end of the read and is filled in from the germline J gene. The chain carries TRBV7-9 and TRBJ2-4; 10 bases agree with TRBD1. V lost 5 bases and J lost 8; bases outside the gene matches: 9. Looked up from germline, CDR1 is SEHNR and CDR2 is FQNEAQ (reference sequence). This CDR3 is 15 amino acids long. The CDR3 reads CASSAWTGGADIQYF. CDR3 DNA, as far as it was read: TGTGCCAGCAGCGCCTGGACAGGGGGTGCTGACATT.

The CDR3 region is CASSLGLRVNTEAFF. The DNA read from the CDR3 is TGTGCCAGCAGCTTAGGGCTTCGGGTGAACACTGAA. V gene TRBV7-9 combines with J gene TRBJ1-1; D gene unclear. The observed sequence ends 3 residues before the CDR3 terminus, with the missing tail filled in from the germline J gene. V was trimmed by 1 base and J by 0 bases, leaving 9 bases between them. This CDR3 has 15 residues. CDR1 and CDR2 from the germline V gene are SEHNR and FQNEAQ (reference sequence).

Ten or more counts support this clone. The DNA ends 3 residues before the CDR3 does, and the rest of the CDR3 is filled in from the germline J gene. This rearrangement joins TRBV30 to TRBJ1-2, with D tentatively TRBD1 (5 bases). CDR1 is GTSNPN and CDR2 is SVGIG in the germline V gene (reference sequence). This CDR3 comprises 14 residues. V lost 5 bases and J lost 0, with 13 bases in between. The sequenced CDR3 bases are TGTGCCTGGGGAGAGGGACTGGCTAACTATGGC. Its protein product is CAWGEGLANYG. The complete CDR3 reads CAWGEGLANYGYTF.

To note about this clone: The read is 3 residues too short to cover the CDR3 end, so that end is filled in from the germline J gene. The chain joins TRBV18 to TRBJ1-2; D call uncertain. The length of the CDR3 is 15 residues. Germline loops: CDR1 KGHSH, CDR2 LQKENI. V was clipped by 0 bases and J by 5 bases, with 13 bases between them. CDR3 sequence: CASSPPPGLEYGYTF. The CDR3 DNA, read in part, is TGTGCCAGCTCACCACCTCCGGGGTTGGAGTATGGC.

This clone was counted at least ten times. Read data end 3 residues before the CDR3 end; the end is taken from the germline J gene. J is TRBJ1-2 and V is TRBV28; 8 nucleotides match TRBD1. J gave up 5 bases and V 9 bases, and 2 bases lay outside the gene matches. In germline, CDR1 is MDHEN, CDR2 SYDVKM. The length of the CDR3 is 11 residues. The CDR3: CASTGGYGYTF. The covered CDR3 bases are TGTGCCAGTACAGGGGGGTATGGC.

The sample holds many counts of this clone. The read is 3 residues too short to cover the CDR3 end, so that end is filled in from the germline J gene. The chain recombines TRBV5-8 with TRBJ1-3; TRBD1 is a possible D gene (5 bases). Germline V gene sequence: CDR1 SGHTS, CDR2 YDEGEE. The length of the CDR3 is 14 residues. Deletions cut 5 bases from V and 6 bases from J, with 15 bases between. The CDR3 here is CASRRAGFLNTIYF. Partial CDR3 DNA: TGTGCCAGCAGGCGAGCAGGGTTTCTAAACACC.

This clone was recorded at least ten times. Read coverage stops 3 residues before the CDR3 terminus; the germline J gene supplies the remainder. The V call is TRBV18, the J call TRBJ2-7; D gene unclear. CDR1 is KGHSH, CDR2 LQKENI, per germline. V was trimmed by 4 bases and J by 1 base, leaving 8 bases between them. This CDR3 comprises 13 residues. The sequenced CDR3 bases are TGTGCCAGCTCACTTGGGCCATCCTACGAG. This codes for CASSLGPSYE. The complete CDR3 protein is CASSLGPSYEQYF.

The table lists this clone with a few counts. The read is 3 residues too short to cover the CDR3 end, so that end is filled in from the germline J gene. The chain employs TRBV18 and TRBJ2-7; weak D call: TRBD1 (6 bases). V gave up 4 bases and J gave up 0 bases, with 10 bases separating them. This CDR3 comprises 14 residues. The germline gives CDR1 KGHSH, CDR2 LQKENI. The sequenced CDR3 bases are TGTGCCAGCTCACGTACAGGGCACTCCTACGAG. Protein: CASSRTGHSYE. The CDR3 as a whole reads CASSRTGHSYEQYF.

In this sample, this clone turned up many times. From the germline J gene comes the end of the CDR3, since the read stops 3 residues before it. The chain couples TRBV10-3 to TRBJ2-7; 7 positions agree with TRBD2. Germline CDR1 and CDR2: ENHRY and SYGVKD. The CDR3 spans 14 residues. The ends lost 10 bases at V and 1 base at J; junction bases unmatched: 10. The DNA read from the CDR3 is TGTGCCACCCAGCGGGCGGGAGTTTCCTACGAG. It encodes CATQRAGVSYE. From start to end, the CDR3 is CATQRAGVSYEQYF.

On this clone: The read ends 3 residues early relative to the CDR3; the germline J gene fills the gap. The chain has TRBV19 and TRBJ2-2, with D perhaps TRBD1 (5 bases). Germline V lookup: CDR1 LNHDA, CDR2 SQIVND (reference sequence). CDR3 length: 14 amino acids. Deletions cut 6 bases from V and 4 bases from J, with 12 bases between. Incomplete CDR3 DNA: TGTGCCAGTAGCCCTCGACAGAGCACCGGGGAG. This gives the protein CASSPRQSTGE. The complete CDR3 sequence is CASSPRQSTGELFF.

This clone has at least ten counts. The CDR3 DNA, read in part, is TGTGCCATCCCCCATATTCGCGGGGACAGGGGAAAAGGCGAG. Translated, it gives CAIPHIRGDRGKGE. The CDR3 reads in full as CAIPHIRGDRGKGEQYF. The V gene is TRBV19, the J gene TRBJ2-7, with 10 bases matching TRBD1. The read comes to an end 3 residues before the CDR3 does, leaving the germline J gene to fill in the end. The CDR3 has 17 residues. The J segment lost 6 bases and the V segment lost 10 bases, leaving 21 bases of the junction unmatched. CDR1 LNHDA and CDR2 SQIVND come from the germline V gene (reference sequence).

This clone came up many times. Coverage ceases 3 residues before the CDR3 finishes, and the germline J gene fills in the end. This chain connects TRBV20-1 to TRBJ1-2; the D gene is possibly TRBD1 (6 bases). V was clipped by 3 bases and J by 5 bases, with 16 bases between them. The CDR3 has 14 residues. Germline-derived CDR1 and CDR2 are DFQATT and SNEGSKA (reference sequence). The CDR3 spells CSASGEGGRYGYTF. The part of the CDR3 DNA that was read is TGCAGTGCTAGCGGCGAGGGGGGGAGATATGGC.

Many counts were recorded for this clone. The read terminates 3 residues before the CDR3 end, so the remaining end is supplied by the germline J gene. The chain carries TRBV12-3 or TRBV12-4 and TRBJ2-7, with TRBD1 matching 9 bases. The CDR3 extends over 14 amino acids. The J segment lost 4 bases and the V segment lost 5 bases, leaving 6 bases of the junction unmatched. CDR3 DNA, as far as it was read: TGTGCCAGCAGTATGGGGACAGGGTCTTACGAG. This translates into CASSMGTGSYE. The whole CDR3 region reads CASSMGTGSYEQYF.

This CDR3 reads CASSESSGQAYEQYF. The sequenced part of the CDR3 DNA is TGCGCCAGCAGTGAGTCGAGCGGCCAAGCCTACGAG. This sequence joins TRBV10-2 and TRBJ2-7, with a tentative D call TRBD2 (5 bases). The read ends 3 residues before the CDR3 terminus; that terminus is restored from the germline J gene. The CDR3 contains 15 residues. With 0 bases removed from V and 2 bases from J, the gap between germline ends came to 11 bases. CDR1 is WSHSY, CDR2 SAAADI, per germline.

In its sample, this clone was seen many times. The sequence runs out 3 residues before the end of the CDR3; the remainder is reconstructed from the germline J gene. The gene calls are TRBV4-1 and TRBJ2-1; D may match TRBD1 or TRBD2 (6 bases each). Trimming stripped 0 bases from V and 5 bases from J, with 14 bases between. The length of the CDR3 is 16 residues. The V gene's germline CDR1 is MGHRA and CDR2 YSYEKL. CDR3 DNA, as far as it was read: TGCGCCAGCAGCCAAGATTCGGAGGGGGTTGACAATGAG. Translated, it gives CASSQDSEGVDNE. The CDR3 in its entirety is CASSQDSEGVDNEQFF.

The part of the CDR3 DNA that was read is TGTGCCAGCTCATACGGACAGAATGAAAAG. As protein: CASSYGQNEK. From start to end, the CDR3 is CASSYGQNEKLFF. V usage is TRBV18 and J usage is TRBJ2-2, with a tentative D call TRBD1 (6 bases). Sequencing ends 3 residues short of the CDR3 end; the germline J gene provides the rest. The CDR3 spans 13 residues. Germline V gives CDR1 KGHSH, CDR2 LQKENI.

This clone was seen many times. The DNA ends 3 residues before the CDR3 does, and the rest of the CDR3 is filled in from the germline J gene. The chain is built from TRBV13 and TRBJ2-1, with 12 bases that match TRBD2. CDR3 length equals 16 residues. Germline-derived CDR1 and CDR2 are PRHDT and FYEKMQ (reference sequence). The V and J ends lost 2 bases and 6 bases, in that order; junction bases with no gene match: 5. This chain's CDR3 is CASSLRTSGVVNEQFF. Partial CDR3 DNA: TGTGCCAGCAGCTTACGGACTAGCGGGGTAGTCAATGAG.